One sample yielded the 30 T cell receptor beta chains listed below, sequenced in a study of blood T cells in healthy people across ages (dated by TCRdb to between 2015 and 2016). The library was prepared using 5' RACE. TCRdb names Illumina HiSeq 2500 as the instrument used. A second PCR of about 7 to 12 cycles was run with a J-beta primer mix and a sample-barcoded 5' primer. TCRdb redid the processing of the public reads, applying fastp at Q25 and MiXCR, and retained in-frame beta chains. Duplicate CDR3 protein sequences are folded into a single record with the most common DNA and genes. Here the sample has roughly 1,500,000 distinct CDR3 sequences; almost 35% occur a single time. The ten top clones hold around 11% of the sample. Sequenced sample: blood. All receptors derive from a woman aged 25 to 45 in good health.

CDR3 protein: CASSGATVEETQYF. The CDR3 coding sequence is TGCGCCAGCAGCGGTGCAACGGTGGAAGAGACCCAGTACTTC. The rearrangement links TRBV5-1 to TRBJ2-5; D gene ambiguous. CDR3 length: 14 residues. V lost 4 bases to trimming and J lost 3 bases, with 13 bases between them. Germline values: CDR1 SGHRS, CDR2 YFSETQ. Full variable domain (outside the CDR3, taken from reference TRBV5-1 and TRBJ2-5): KAGVTQTPRYLIKTRGQQVTLSCSPISGHRSVSWYQQTPGQGLQFLFEYFSETQRNKGNFPGRFSGRQFSNSRSEMNVSTLELGDSALYLCASSGATVEETQYFGPGTRLLVL.

The CDR3 loop reads CASSSTRKTASGQLGYTF. The CDR3 DNA sequence: TGTGCCAGCAGTTCAACCCGGAAGACCGCATCGGGACAGCTTGGCTACACCTTC. V is TRBV27 and J is TRBJ1-2, with 7 positions matching TRBD1. CDR3 size: 18 residues. In germline, CDR1 is MNHEY, CDR2 SMNVEV (reference sequence). J gave up 7 bases and V 4 bases, and 21 bases lay outside the gene matches.

The V call is TRBV3-1, the J call TRBJ2-7, with D tentatively TRBD1 (6 bases). Germline V gene lookup returns CDR1 LGHDT and CDR2 YNNKEL (reference sequence). The CDR3 has 17 residues. V was cut by 0 bases and J by 1 base, with 16 bases left in between. CDR3 DNA: TGTGCCAGCAGCCAAGATAACAGGGCATTAGGGTCCTACGAGCAGTACTTC. This gives the protein CASSQDNRALGSYEQYF.

V is TRBV7-9 and J is TRBJ2-1, with 8 bases fitting TRBD2. Trimming at V came to 7 bases and at J to 2 bases, leaving 7 bases not matched to a gene. The V gene's germline CDR1 is SEHNR and CDR2 FQNEAQ (reference sequence). The CDR3 consists of 15 residues. DNA of the CDR3: TGTGCCAGCAACTCCCGGGGACTAGCCTACAATGAGCAGTTCTTC. This encodes CASNSRGLAYNEQFF.

This clonotype appeared many times. The chain has TRBV4-1 and TRBJ2-3; 9 bases are shared with TRBD2. This CDR3 spans 13 amino acids. The trim removed 5 bases at V and 10 bases at J, leaving 7 bases unmatched. The germline CDR1 and CDR2 sequences are MGHRA and YSYEKL. The CDR3 spells CASSAGGGGPQYF. The CDR3 DNA reads TGCGCCAGCAGCGCGGGCGGGGGGGGACCGCAGTATTTT.

This clonotype was recorded only once. One junction end disagrees with the germline gene, perhaps due to a read error. The V and J genes are TRBV19 and TRBJ2-6; D assignment may be TRBD1 or TRBD2 (5 bases each). Germline assignment: CDR1 LNHDA and CDR2 SQIVND (reference sequence). The CDR3 covers 16 residues. CDR3 bases: TGTGCCAGTAGTATAGGTGGCAGCGCCGGGGCCAACGTCCCGACTTTC. Protein: CASSIGGSAGANVPTF.

This rearrangement joins TRBV20-1 to TRBJ1-5, with 7 bases lining up with TRBD1. Germline V gives CDR1 DFQATT, CDR2 SNEGSKA (reference sequence). J lost 0 bases, V lost 6 bases, and 5 bases had no gene match. The CDR3 spans 14 residues. The DNA for the CDR3 is TGCAGTGCAGTGGACAGGTATAGCAATCAGCCCCAGCATTTT. Residues: CSAVDRYSNQPQHF.

The J gene is TRBJ2-7, the V gene TRBV29-1; D is perhaps TRBD1 or TRBD2 (5 bases each). Germline assignment: CDR1 SQVTM and CDR2 ANQGSEA. Trimming removed 6 bases from V and 4 bases from J, with 22 bases in between. The CDR3 length is 15 residues. The CDR3: CSVGTRDARGYEQYF. The CDR3 DNA sequence: TGCAGCGTCGGGACCCGGGACGCCCGAGGGTACGAGCAGTACTTC.

The gene calls are TRBV18 and TRBJ1-2; 7 nucleotides match TRBD1. The V segment lost 2 bases and the J segment 7 bases; nucleotides outside the gene matches: 10. The CDR3 is 15 amino acids. CDR1 is KGHSH, CDR2 LQKENI, per germline. CDR3 in amino acids: CASSPGTDDWVGYTF. The CDR3 bases are TGTGCCAGCTCACCAGGGACAGATGATTGGGTTGGCTACACCTTC.

The chain combines TRBV2 with TRBJ2-7; D gene ambiguous. V gave up 3 bases and J gave up 1 base, with 10 bases separating them. Per germline, CDR1 SNHLY and CDR2 FYNNEI. The CDR3 loop spans 14 amino acids. The CDR3 sequence: CASSEMAASYEQYF. In DNA, the CDR3 is TGTGCCAGCAGTGAGATGGCAGCGTCCTACGAGCAGTACTTC.

This chain connects TRBV20-1 to TRBJ2-1, with a weak D call TRBD2 (6 bases). Per the germline V gene, CDR1 is DFQATT and CDR2 is SNEGSKA (reference sequence). V was pared by 1 base and J by 2 bases, with 12 bases between. The CDR3 is 15 residues long. The DNA of the CDR3 is TGCAGTGCTAGAGTGAAAGCGGGCGCCTACAATGAGCAGTTCTTC. This gives the protein CSARVKAGAYNEQFF.

This clonotype turned up a few times. The chain recombines TRBV3-1 with TRBJ2-7; D is perhaps TRBD1 or TRBD2 (5 bases each). This CDR3 has 13 amino acids. V lost 6 bases and J 4 bases, leaving 13 bases between the germline ends. Per the germline V gene, CDR1 is LGHDT and CDR2 is YNNKEL (reference sequence). CDR3 sequence: CASRAEGRYEQYF. CDR3 in DNA: TGTGCCAGCAGGGCCGAGGGGCGTTACGAGCAGTACTTC.

The V and J genes are TRBV12-3 or TRBV12-4 and TRBJ1-2; D gene uncertain. Trimming took off 6 bases at V and 1 base at J, with 15 bases between the two ends. CDR3 length: 15 residues. CDR3 nucleotide sequence: TGTGCCAGCAGCCCGCGGGTAGGCCTTAACTATGGCTACACCTTC. Its translation is CASSPRVGLNYGYTF.

In this sample, this clonotype turned up a few times. This chain links TRBV20-1 with TRBJ2-7; no clear D gene. Trimming stripped 5 bases from V and 0 bases from J, with 14 bases between. The CDR3 sequence is 14 residues long. Per germline, CDR1 DFQATT and CDR2 SNEGSKA (reference sequence). Written as DNA, the CDR3 is TGCAGTGCTCCTTATATATCAGGCTCCTACGAGCAGTACTTC. It is translated as CSAPYISGSYEQYF.

In its sample, this clonotype was seen a few times. The chain uses TRBV10-3 and TRBJ2-7; 9 nucleotides line up with TRBD1. V lost 6 bases, J lost 2 bases, and 2 bases stayed unmatched. The germline V gene encodes CDR1 ENHRY and CDR2 SYGVKD. This CDR3 contains 13 residues. As DNA, the CDR3 is TGTGCCATCAGGGACAGGGGCCCCTACGAGCAGTACTTC. Protein product: CAIRDRGPYEQYF.

This clonotype was counted at least ten times. This sequence joins TRBV12-3 or TRBV12-4 and TRBJ2-5, with 11 bases lining up with TRBD2. This CDR3 is 15 amino acids long. Losses at the gene ends were 3 bases for V and 4 bases for J; bases not matched to a gene: 4. In nucleotides, the CDR3 is TGTGCCAGCAGTTTTAGACTAGCGGGACGAGAGACCCAGTACTTC. Protein sequence: CASSFRLAGRETQYF.

This clonotype showed up many times. The chain carries TRBV4-1 and TRBJ2-7; maybe TRBD1 (6 bases). V was cut by 1 base and J by 3 bases, with 16 bases left in between. Germline CDR1 reads MGHRA; CDR2 reads YSYEKL. This CDR3 contains 16 residues. In DNA form, the CDR3 reads TGCGCCAGCAGCCAAGTTGATACAGGGAAGGGCTACGAGCAGTACTTC. Protein product: CASSQVDTGKGYEQYF.

This clonotype was recorded a few times. The V and J genes are TRBV5-1 and TRBJ2-6; TRBD2 might be the D (6 bases). V was cut by 5 bases and J by 0 bases, with 15 bases left in between. The germline CDR1 and CDR2 sequences are SGHRS and YFSETQ. CDR3 length equals 17 residues. CDR3 residues: CASSNGRRDSGANVLTF. CDR3 nucleotides: TGCGCCAGCAGTAACGGACGGCGGGACTCTGGGGCCAACGTCCTGACTTTC.

The table lists this clonotype with a few counts. The J gene is TRBJ1-5, the V gene TRBV6-1, with D unclear. The CDR3 spans 15 residues. Germline-derived CDR1 and CDR2 are MNHNS and SASEGT. Between the trimmed V and J ends, which lost 5 bases and 1 base, there was a span of 12 bases. This CDR3 reads CASSFLMVSNQPQHF. CDR3 DNA: TGTGCCAGCAGTTTCCTGATGGTGAGCAATCAGCCCCAGCATTTT.

V and J are TRBV12-3 or TRBV12-4 and TRBJ1-2; no clear D gene. The CDR3 is 13 residues long. Trimming shortened V by 7 bases and J by 2 bases, and 11 bases separated the two germline ends. The CDR3 coding sequence is TGTGCCAGCAATGTAGTACAGAACTATGGCTACACCTTC. It encodes CASNVVQNYGYTF.

CDR3 nucleotides: TGTGCCAGCAGCTCCCCCTCAGTCTCCTACAATGAGCAGTTCTTC. This encodes CASSSPSVSYNEQFF. V is TRBV7-9 and J is TRBJ2-1; D unresolved. Germline loops: CDR1 SEHNR, CDR2 FQNEAQ (reference sequence). The CDR3 length is 15 residues. Trimming removed 4 bases from V and 0 bases from J, with 10 bases in between.

On this clonotype: A junction end diverges from the germline sequence, so it may reflect a read error. CDR3 sequence: CASSLEAGTNTGELFF. CDR3 nucleotides: TGTGCCAGCAGCTTGGAAGCGGGCACGAACACCGGGGAGCTGTTTTTT. V gene TRBV5-1 combines with J gene TRBJ2-2; possibly TRBD2 for D (6 bases). Per germline, CDR1 SGHRS and CDR2 YFSETQ. The CDR3 runs to 16 residues.

A few counts support this clonotype. The chain couples TRBV20-1 to TRBJ2-1, with D possibly being TRBD1 (5 bases). CDR3 length equals 13 residues. V lost 3 bases and J 6 bases, leaving 12 bases between the germline ends. Germline V gene lookup returns CDR1 DFQATT and CDR2 SNEGSKA (reference sequence). The CDR3 coding sequence is TGCAGTGCTAGGGCCCAGGGAACCAATGAGCAGTTCTTC. Translated, it gives CSARAQGTNEQFF.

This chain uses TRBV5-1 with TRBJ2-3, with a possible D match to TRBD2 (6 bases). From germline, CDR1 is SGHRS and CDR2 YFSETQ. V was pared by 0 bases and J by 3 bases, with 14 bases between. This CDR3 comprises 16 residues. The CDR3 sequence is CASSLGASDRTDTQYF. The CDR3, as DNA: TGCGCCAGCAGCTTGGGGGCTAGCGATAGGACAGATACGCAGTATTTT.

The genes are TRBV7-2 and TRBJ2-7, with 8 positions matching TRBD1. Germline V CDR1 and CDR2: SGHTA, FQGNSA. After removal of 7 bases from V and 12 bases from J, the junction contained 14 bases not matched to a gene. This CDR3 comprises 13 residues. CDR3 bases: TGTGCCAGCACCACTTTCGGGTGGGGACAGGTGTACTTC. It yields the protein CASTTFGWGQVYF.

This chain joins TRBV27 and TRBJ2-7, with D possibly TRBD1 on 5 matching bases. The V end was cut by 5 bases, the J end by 4 bases, with 12 bases between. Germline lookup yields CDR1 MNHEY and CDR2 SMNVEV (reference sequence). This CDR3 region has 13 residues. CDR3 loop: CASSPPGWYEQYF. The CDR3 DNA is TGTGCCAGCAGTCCCCCAGGGTGGTACGAGCAGTACTTC.

J is TRBJ1-2 and V is TRBV21-1; no DNA check was done on the table's D call, TRBD1. TRBV21-1 is flagged as a pseudogene. The length of the CDR3 is 16 residues. The DNA for the CDR3 is TGTGCCAGCAGCATCCGGACAGGGGTCTCCAACTATGACTACACCTTC. Encoded protein: CASSIRTGVSNYDYTF.

The chain combines TRBV19 with TRBJ2-1, with 7 bases aligning to TRBD2. This CDR3 contains 15 residues. Germline V gene data show CDR1 as LNHDA and CDR2 as SQIVND (reference sequence). With 4 bases clipped from V and 2 bases from J, the junction kept 5 bases outside the gene matches. The CDR3, as DNA: TGTGCCAGTAGTACCCCTCTAGCGGCCTACAATGAGCAGTTCTTC. Its translation: CASSTPLAAYNEQFF. Supplemented by reference TRBV19 and TRBJ2-1, the full variable domain reads DGGITQSPKYLFRKEGQNVTLSCEQNLNHDAMYWYRQDPGQGLRLIYYSQIVNDFQKGDIAEGYSVSREKKESFPLTVTSAQKNPTAFYLCASSTPLAAYNEQFFGPGTRLTVL.

This clonotype was seen only once. This chain uses TRBV20-1 with TRBJ2-1, with TRBD2 matching over 11 bases. Trimming took 5 bases from V and 4 from J; bases not matched to a gene: 10. This CDR3 has 16 amino acids. Germline assignment: CDR1 DFQATT and CDR2 SNEGSKA (reference sequence). The CDR3 region is CSARELAGVNYNEQFF. For the CDR3, the DNA is TGCAGTGCTCGGGAACTAGCGGGAGTAAATTACAATGAGCAGTTCTTC.

This clonotype was counted only a few times. The chain carries TRBV7-2 and TRBJ1-5, with 10 bases matching TRBD1. The CDR3 is 16 residues long. CDR1 and CDR2 (germline): SGHTA, FQGNSA. V lost 5 bases to trimming and J lost 4 bases; unmatched junction nucleotides: 8. Here the CDR3 reads CASSRGDRGLNQPQHF. DNA of the CDR3: TGTGCCAGCAGCCGGGGGGACAGGGGCTTAAATCAGCCCCAGCATTTT.